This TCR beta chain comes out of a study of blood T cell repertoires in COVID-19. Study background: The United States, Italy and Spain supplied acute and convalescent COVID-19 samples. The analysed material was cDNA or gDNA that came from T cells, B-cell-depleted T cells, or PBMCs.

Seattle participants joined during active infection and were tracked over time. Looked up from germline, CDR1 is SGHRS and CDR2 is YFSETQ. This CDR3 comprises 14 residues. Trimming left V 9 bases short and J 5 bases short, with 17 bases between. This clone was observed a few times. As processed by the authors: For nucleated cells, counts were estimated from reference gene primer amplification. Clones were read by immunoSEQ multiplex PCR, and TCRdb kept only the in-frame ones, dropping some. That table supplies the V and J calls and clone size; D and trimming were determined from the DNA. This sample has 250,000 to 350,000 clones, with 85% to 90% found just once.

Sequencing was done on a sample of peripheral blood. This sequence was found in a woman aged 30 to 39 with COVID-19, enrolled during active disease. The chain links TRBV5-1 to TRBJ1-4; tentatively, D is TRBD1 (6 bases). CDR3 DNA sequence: TGCGCCACCAGTTCAGGGGAAGCAAATGAAAAACTGTTTTTT. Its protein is CATSSGEANEKLFF.